The 2 T cell receptor beta chains given below trace back to one sample, sequenced in a study of T cells after posttransplantation cyclophosphamide (dated by TCRdb to the mid-2010s). Read against the paper, the sample's treatment or condition label means: high-dose cyclophosphamide on days +3 and +4 as single-agent GVHD prophylaxis. Busulfan and fludarabine conditioning, a related or unrelated marrow graft, and cyclophosphamide on days +3 and +4 were given to PTCy patients. The library was prepared using the immunoSEQ multiplex PCR assay. Not all clones reach the TCRdb copy of this immuneACCESS table, which keeps in-frame sequences only. Checked studies attribute under half of the gap to unresolved V genes and leave the rest unexplained. The sample data list under 8,500 clones, and 74% of these were observed just once. Of the sample, about 22% is held by the ten largest clones. The sequencing used PBMCs, collected almost 1,500 days after allogeneic stem cell transplant with posttransplant cyclophosphamide. The receptors here all came from a male patient in his thirties who received an allogeneic stem cell transplant from a related donor, was CMV-positive, and had acute GVHD only. The graft donor may be the source of some T cells after a transplant.

This clone was detected a few times. The chain recombines TRBV10-3 with TRBJ1-1; D is unresolved. Germline-derived CDR1 and CDR2 are ENHRY and SYGVKD. The CDR3 extends over 12 amino acids. Between the trimmed V and J ends, which lost 10 bases and 2 bases, there was a span of 11 bases. CDR3 protein: CATEEGNTEAFF. As DNA, the CDR3 is TGTGCCACCGAGGAGGGAAACACTGAAGCTTTCTTT.

The V call is TRBV29-1, the J call TRBJ2-3, with 7 bases lining up with TRBD2. The trim removed 5 bases at V and 3 bases at J, leaving 5 bases unmatched. The CDR3 has 13 residues. The V gene's germline CDR1 is SQVTM and CDR2 ANQGSEA. The CDR3 bases are TGCAGCGTTAGCGGGGAGATAACAGATACGCAGTATTTT. Protein: CSVSGEITDTQYF.